The present TCR beta chain was sequenced within a study of T cell clonotyping in hematopoietic cell transplantation. Study results and caveats: Higher Inverse Simpson Index values in graft donor and pretransplant recipient predicted broader posttransplant TCR diversity.

Repertoires were generated with immunoSEQ multiplex PCR, while TCRdb's copy carries only in-frame clones and drops some. This table holds approximately 80,000 clones, 90% to 97% found once. Comments on this clone: The target antigen is unknown.

As for time point: recipient sample about 28 days before transplant, after cytoreduction. The sequence was obtained from a woman between 50 and 59 years old with acute myeloid leukemia. Some clones in this sample may be carry-over from other donors' samples. Sequences were derived from peripheral blood mononuclear cells, sampled before stem cell transplant.

The CDR3 region has the DNA TGTGCCTGGAGTGTTCGGACTAGCGGAGAGACCCAGTACTTC. It codes for CAWSVRTSGETQYF. The genes are TRBV30 and TRBJ2-5; 10 positions match TRBD2. Germline V CDR1 and CDR2: GTSNPN, SVGIG (reference sequence). Germline trimming cut 0 bases from V and 4 bases from J; bases unmatched to any gene: 2. This CDR3 is 14 amino acids long. Together with reference TRBV30 and TRBJ2-5, the CDR3 gives the full variable domain: SQTIHQWPATLVQPVGSPLSLECTVEGTSNPNLYWYRQAAGRGLQLLFYSVGIGQISSEVPQNLSASRPQDRQFILSSKKLLLSDSGFYLCAWSVRTSGETQYFGPGTRLLVL.